The rows below give T cell receptor beta chains drawn from one sample of a study of metastatic and nonmetastatic thyroid tumors. TCRdb ran MiXCR on the PCR reads. The top ten hold more than 30% of the sample, which has 20,000 to 25,000 clones, less than 20% seen once. The sample taken for sequencing was blood. The receptors were sampled from a female donor with papillary thyroid cancer or a benign thyroid nodule (not recorded which). Some clones in this sample may be carry-over from other donors' samples. Both conserved end residues are part of each CDR3. A D gene is named only where the DNA matches it firmly. Expanded clones are given a class, and other clones once, few, many or no size at all.

>TRBD2|TRBJ2-5|TRBV28|15|many
TGTGCCAGCAGTTTACTAGCGGGTCAATCAGAGACCCAGTACTTC
CASSLLAGQSETQYF
>NA|TRBJ2-7|TRBV5-1|13|NA
TGCGCCAGCAGTCCCGGACAGACCTACGAGCAGTACTTC
CASSPGQTYEQYF
>NA|TRBJ2-2|TRBV3-1|14|many
TGTGCCAGCAGCCTCCTGCGGGAAACCGGGGAGCTGTTTTTT
CASSLLRETGELFF
>TRBD1|TRBJ2-3|TRBV20-1|15|many
TGCAGTGCTTCAATTACGGGACAGAACACAGATACGCAGTATTTT
CSASITGQNTDTQYF
>NA|TRBJ2-7|TRBV24-1|17|NA
TGTGCCACCAGTGACTCAGGGAACCTTCTCCTCGTCTACGAGCAGTACTTC
CATSDSGNLLLVYEQYF
>NA|TRBJ2-7|TRBV28|15|many
TGTGCCAGCAGTCTCCCAGGGTCCGAATCCTACGAGCAGTACTTC
CASSLPGSESYEQYF
>TRBD2|TRBJ2-5|TRBV5-1|14|many
TGCGCCAGCAGCTCTTTAGCGGGCCAAGAGACCCAGTACTTC
CASSSLAGQETQYF
>TRBD2|TRBJ2-1|TRBV5-5|15|many
TGTGCCAGCAGCAGGGGACTAGGCGAGGGTAATGAGCAGTTCTTC
CASSRGLGEGNEQFF
>NA|TRBJ2-3|TRBV5-1|13|many
TGCGCCAGCAGCGCTACCATCCCAGATACGCAGTATTTT
CASSATIPDTQYF
>NA|TRBJ2-7|TRBV5-1|13|NA
TGCGCCAGCAGCTTGGGGGCCAACTACGAGCAGTACTTC
CASSLGANYEQYF
>TRBD2|TRBJ2-1|TRBV15|14|NA
TGTGCCACCAGCAGAGGACTAGCGGGAGGTGAGCAGTTCTTC
CATSRGLAGGEQFF
>NA|TRBJ1-1|TRBV19|13|many
TGTGCCAGTAGTATGGGGGGGGCGGCTGAAGCTTTCTTT
CASSMGGAAEAFF
>TRBD2|TRBJ2-1|TRBV24-1|16|many
TGTGCCACCAGTGGCTCGGGACTAGCGGGAGAGGATGAGCAGTTCTTC
CATSGSGLAGEDEQFF
>TRBD1|TRBJ2-6|TRBV6-6|19|many
TGTGCCAGCAGTCACCACCGGGACAGCAGGTCGTATGGGGCCAACGTCCTGACTTTC
CASSHHRDSRSYGANVLTF
>NA|TRBJ2-3|TRBV2|14|many
TGTGCCAGCAACCAACGTGCTCGAACAGATACGCAGTATTTT
CASNQRARTDTQYF
>TRBD1|TRBJ1-1|TRBV5-6|16|many
TGTGCCAGCAGCCGCGCTACAGGGGTTACGAACACTGAAGCTTTCTTT
CASSRATGVTNTEAFF
>TRBD2|TRBJ2-1|TRBV20-1|15|many
TGCAGTGCCAGCAGTGCGGGAGGCTCCTACAATGAGCAGTTCTTC
CSASSAGGSYNEQFF
>NA|TRBJ2-6|TRBV2|15|many
TGTGCCAGCAGTGTTTCCTTGGGTGGGGCCAACGTCCTGACTTTC
CASSVSLGGANVLTF
>NA|TRBJ2-5|TRBV6-1|14|many
TGTGCCAGCAGCCTAACAGGGTCGTCGGAGACCCAGTACTTC
CASSLTGSSETQYF
>NA|TRBJ2-3|TRBV9|11|NA
TGTGCCAGCAGAGACACGAAAGGGCAGTATTTT
CASRDTKGQYF
>TRBD2|TRBJ2-3|TRBV5-1|16|many
TGCGCCAGCAGCTTCGTAGCGGGGTCTAGCACAGATACGCAGTATTTT
CASSFVAGSSTDTQYF
>NA|TRBJ2-6|TRBV28|16|many
TGTGCCAGCAGTTTAGTTTTCGGCTCTGGGGCCAACGTCCTGACTTTC
CASSLVFGSGANVLTF
>NA|TRBJ2-3|TRBV5-1|14|many
TGCGCCAGCACCCCGGGGACCAGCACAGATACGCAGTATTTT
CASTPGTSTDTQYF
>NA|TRBJ1-5|TRBV20-1|14|many
TGCAGTGTTAGAACGGACGTAGTCAATCAGCCCCAGCATTTT
CSVRTDVVNQPQHF
>NA|TRBJ2-2|TRBV7-9|17|many
TGTGCCAGCAGCCCCAGAATCAGACAAGGGGTTGCCGGGGAGCTGTTTTTT
CASSPRIRQGVAGELFF
>NA|TRBJ2-3|TRBV20-1|14|many
TGCAGTGCTAGCGGTCAGGGATCCACAGATACGCAGTATTTT
CSASGQGSTDTQYF
>NA|TRBJ2-3|TRBV7-2|11|many
TGTGCCAGCAGCTTTACAGATACGCAGTATTTT
CASSFTDTQYF
>NA|TRBJ2-1|TRBV7-6|12|many
TGTGCCAGCAGCCCATACAGGAATGAGCAGTTCTTC
CASSPYRNEQFF
>TRBD1|TRBJ1-1|TRBV20-1|15|medium-sized
TGCAGTGCCCCCAGGGACAGGACTATGAACACTGAAGCTTTCTTT
CSAPRDRTMNTEAFF
>NA|TRBJ1-1|TRBV19|14|many
TGTGCCAGTAGTATGGTTACCATGTCCACTGAAGCTTTCTTT
CASSMVTMSTEAFF
>NA|TRBJ1-1|TRBV12-3/TRBV12-4|15|many
TGTGCCAGCAGTTTAGTCTTGGGGGAGAACACTGAAGCTTTCTTT
CASSLVLGENTEAFF
>TRBD1|TRBJ1-1|TRBV3-1|13|many
TGTGCCAGCAGCCGCGAGGGGGCAATTCAAGCTTTCTTT
CASSREGAIQAFF
>NA|TRBJ1-3|TRBV4-1|15|many
TGCGCCAGCAGCCGATCAGATGTCGCTGGAAACACCATATATTTT
CASSRSDVAGNTIYF
>NA|TRBJ1-2|TRBV6-1|12|many
TGTGCCAGCCGCCACAGGGATCGTGGCTACACCTTC
CASRHRDRGYTF
>NA|TRBJ2-1|TRBV3-1|16|NA
TGTGCCAGCAGCCAAGCACCCCGGGTCCGTGGGAGTGAGCAGTTCTTC
CASSQAPRVRGSEQFF
>TRBD1|TRBJ2-7|TRBV12-5|13|NA
TGTGCTAGTGGTTTGGACAGGGGGTACGAGCAGTACTTC
CASGLDRGYEQYF
>NA|TRBJ1-1|TRBV20-1|14|NA
TGCAGTGCCCAACCGGGACATAGGAACACTGAAGCTTTCTTT
CSAQPGHRNTEAFF
>TRBD2|TRBJ2-3|TRBV18|18|many
TGTGCCAGCTCACCGATGCGAGGACTAGCGGGACACACAGATACGCAGTATTTT
CASSPMRGLAGHTDTQYF
>TRBD2|TRBJ2-5|TRBV6-5|15|many
TGTGCCAGCAGTTACGAGGGCGGGAGCGTCGAGACCCAGTACTTC
CASSYEGGSVETQYF
>NA|TRBJ2-3|TRBV7-3|16|many
TGTGCCAGCAGCTTAAACCCTGGATTTATCACAGATACGCAGTATTTT
CASSLNPGFITDTQYF
>NA|TRBJ1-6|TRBV6-1|13|many
TGTGCCAGCAGTGAAGGGGGCGATTCACCCCTCCACTTT
CASSEGGDSPLHF
>TRBD2|TRBJ2-7|TRBV10-1|14|many
TGCGCCAGCAGGCCGGGGCTAGCGGGTAACGAGCAGTACTTC
CASRPGLAGNEQYF
>NA|TRBJ1-1|TRBV6-2/TRBV6-3|14|many
TGTGCCAGCAGCCACAGGGAGGTGAACACTGAAGCTTTCTTT
CASSHREVNTEAFF
>NA|TRBJ1-5|TRBV6-5|16|many
TGTGCCAGCAGTTACTCGCACTCGAGGGGGGATCAGCCCCAGCATTTT
CASSYSHSRGDQPQHF
>TRBD1|TRBJ2-3|TRBV4-3|17|many
TGCGCCAGCAGCCAGGCCATACAGGGGGCTGGGACAGATACGCAGTATTTT
CASSQAIQGAGTDTQYF
>TRBD2|TRBJ2-7|TRBV4-1|14|medium-sized
TGCGCCAGCAGCCGCAGCGGGATAGACTACGAGCAGTACTTC
CASSRSGIDYEQYF
>TRBD2|TRBJ2-7|TRBV25-1|19|NA
TGTGCCAGCAGTCCCCAAGGTCCTAGCGGAGGGCAGGGCGTCTACGAGAACTACTTC
CASSPQGPSGGQGVYENYF
>TRBD1|TRBJ2-2|TRBV28|14|many
TGTGCCAGCAGTTTCACAGGGGGCACCGGGGAGCTGTTTTTT
CASSFTGGTGELFF
>NA|TRBJ2-1|TRBV20-1|14|many
TGCAGTGCTACCTCTCTGCGGCCGTACAATGAGCAGTTCTTC
CSATSLRPYNEQFF
>TRBD1|TRBJ2-7|TRBV11-3|14|NA
TGTGCCAGCAGCAGGACAGGGATGTCCTACGAGCAGTACTTC
CASSRTGMSYEQYF
>TRBD1|TRBJ2-1|TRBV6-1|13|NA
TGTGCCAGCAGCCAGGACAGGGGACATGAGCAGTTCTTC
CASSQDRGHEQFF
>TRBD1|TRBJ1-4|TRBV5-1|16|many
TGCGCCAGCAGCCTACAGGTCCGGGACAGGGGTGAAAAACTGTTTTTT
CASSLQVRDRGEKLFF
>NA|TRBJ2-3|TRBV11-3|16|many
TGTGCCAGCAGCTTAGTCTCAGGGGCTCGCACAGATACGCAGTATTTT
CASSLVSGARTDTQYF
>TRBD2|TRBJ2-7|TRBV4-3|13|NA
TGCGCCAGCTCGCCTGCGGGGGAGGACGAGCGGTACTTC
CASSPAGEDERYF
>TRBD1|TRBJ1-2|TRBV28|14|many
TGTGCCAGCAGCGCCGCAGGGGGCGCGGATGGCTACACCTTC
CASSAAGGADGYTF
>NA|TRBJ2-7|TRBV24-1|14|medium-sized
TGTGCCACCAGGGGAGCGGAGCGCTCCTACGAGCAGTACTTC
CATRGAERSYEQYF
>NA|TRBJ1-2|TRBV5-5|12|NA
TGTGCCAGCAGCTTGGTGGTGTATGGCTACACCTTC
CASSLVVYGYTF
>TRBD2|TRBJ2-3|TRBV5-5|17|many
TGTGCCAGCAGCGTCTCACCTAGCGGGAGTATTACAGATACGCAGTATTTT
CASSVSPSGSITDTQYF
>TRBD1|TRBJ1-1|TRBV5-1|15|NA
TGCGCCAGCAGGGGACAGGGAGGGATGAACACTGAAGCTTTCTTT
CASRGQGGMNTEAFF